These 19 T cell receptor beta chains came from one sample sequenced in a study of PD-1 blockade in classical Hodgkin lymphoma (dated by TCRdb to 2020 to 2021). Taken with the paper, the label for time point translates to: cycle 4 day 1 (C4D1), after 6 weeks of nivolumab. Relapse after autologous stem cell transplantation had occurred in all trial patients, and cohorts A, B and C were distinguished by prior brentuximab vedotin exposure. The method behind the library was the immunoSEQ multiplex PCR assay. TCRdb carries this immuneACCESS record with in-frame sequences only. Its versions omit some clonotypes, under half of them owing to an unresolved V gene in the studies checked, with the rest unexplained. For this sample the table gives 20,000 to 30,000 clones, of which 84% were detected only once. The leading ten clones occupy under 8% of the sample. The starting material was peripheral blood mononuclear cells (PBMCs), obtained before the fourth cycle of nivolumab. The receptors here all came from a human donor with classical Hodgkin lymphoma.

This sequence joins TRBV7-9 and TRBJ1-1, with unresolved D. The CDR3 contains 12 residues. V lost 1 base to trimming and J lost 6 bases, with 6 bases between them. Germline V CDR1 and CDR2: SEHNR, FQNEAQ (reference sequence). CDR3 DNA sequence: TGTGCCAGCAGCTTAGTACCGCCTGAAGCTTTCTTT. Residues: CASSLVPPEAFF.

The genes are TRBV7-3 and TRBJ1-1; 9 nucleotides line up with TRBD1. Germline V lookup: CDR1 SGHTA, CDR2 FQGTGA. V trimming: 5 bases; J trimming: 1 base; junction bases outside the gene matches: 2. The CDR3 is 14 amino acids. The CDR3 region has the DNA TGTGCCAGCAGCCCGGGACAGGGGAACACTGAAGCTTTCTTT. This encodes CASSPGQGNTEAFF.

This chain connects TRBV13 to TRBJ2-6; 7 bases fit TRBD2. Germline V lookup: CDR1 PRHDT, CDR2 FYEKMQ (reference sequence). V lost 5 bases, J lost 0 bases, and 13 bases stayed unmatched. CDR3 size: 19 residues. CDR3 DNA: TGTGCCAGCAGCCCCCCAAATAGGCGGGGGACCTCTGGGGCCAACGTCCTGACTTTC. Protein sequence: CASSPPNRRGTSGANVLTF.

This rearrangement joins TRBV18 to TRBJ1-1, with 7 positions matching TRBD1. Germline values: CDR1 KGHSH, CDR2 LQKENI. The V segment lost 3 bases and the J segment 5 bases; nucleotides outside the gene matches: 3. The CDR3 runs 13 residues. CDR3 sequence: CASSPSGGTEAFF. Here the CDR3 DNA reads TGTGCCAGCTCACCCTCAGGGGGGACTGAAGCTTTCTTT.

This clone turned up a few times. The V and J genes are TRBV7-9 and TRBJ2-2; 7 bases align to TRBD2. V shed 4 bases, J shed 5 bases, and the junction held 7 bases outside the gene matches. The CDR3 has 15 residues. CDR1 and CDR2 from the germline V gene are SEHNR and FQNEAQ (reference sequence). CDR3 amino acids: CASSSSRSGTGELFF. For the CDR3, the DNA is TGTGCCAGCAGCTCATCCCGTAGCGGGACCGGGGAGCTGTTTTTT.

DNA of the CDR3: TGCAGTGCCGGGCCCTATGGCTACACCTTC. It translates to CSAGPYGYTF. The chain carries TRBV20-1 and TRBJ1-2; no clear D gene. The V gene's germline CDR1 is DFQATT and CDR2 SNEGSKA (reference sequence). The CDR3 sequence is 10 residues long. V lost 6 bases to trimming and J lost 4 bases, with 6 bases between them.

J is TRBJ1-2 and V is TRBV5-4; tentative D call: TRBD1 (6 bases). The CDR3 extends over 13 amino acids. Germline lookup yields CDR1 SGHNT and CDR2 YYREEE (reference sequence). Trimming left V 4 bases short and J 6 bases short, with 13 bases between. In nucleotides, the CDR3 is TGTGCCAGCAGCCCCGACAGGTCCCATGGCTACACCTTC. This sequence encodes CASSPDRSHGYTF.

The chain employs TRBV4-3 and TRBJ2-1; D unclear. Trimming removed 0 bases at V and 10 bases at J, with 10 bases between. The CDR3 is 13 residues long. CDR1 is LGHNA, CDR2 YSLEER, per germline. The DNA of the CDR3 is TGCGCCAGCAGCCAAGATGGCTATAAGGAGCAGTTCTTC. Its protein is CASSQDGYKEQFF.

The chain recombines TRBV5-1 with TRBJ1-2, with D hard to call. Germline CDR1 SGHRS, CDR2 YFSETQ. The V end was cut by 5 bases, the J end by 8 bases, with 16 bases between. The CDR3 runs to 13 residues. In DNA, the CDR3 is TGCGCCAGCAGAGTTTACGGGAGGGAAGGCTACACCTTC. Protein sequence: CASRVYGREGYTF.

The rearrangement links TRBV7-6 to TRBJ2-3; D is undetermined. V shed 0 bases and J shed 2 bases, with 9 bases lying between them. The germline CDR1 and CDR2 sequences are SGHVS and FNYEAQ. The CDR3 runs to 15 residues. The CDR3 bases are TGTGCCAGCAGCTTAGCGATTTCGGTCACAGATACGCAGTATTTT. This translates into CASSLAISVTDTQYF.

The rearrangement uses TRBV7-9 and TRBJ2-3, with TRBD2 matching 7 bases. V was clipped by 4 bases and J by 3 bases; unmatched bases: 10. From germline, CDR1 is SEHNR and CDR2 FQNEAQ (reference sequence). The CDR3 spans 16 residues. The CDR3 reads CASSWWSGIPTDTQYF. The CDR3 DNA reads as TGTGCCAGCAGCTGGTGGAGCGGGATTCCTACAGATACGCAGTATTTT.

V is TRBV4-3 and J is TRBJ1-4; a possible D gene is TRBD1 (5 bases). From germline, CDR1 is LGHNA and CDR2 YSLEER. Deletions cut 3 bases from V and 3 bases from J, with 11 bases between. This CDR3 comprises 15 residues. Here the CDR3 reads CASSQVPGANEKLFF. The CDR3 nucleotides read TGCGCCAGCAGCCAGGTCCCGGGGGCTAATGAAAAACTGTTTTTT.

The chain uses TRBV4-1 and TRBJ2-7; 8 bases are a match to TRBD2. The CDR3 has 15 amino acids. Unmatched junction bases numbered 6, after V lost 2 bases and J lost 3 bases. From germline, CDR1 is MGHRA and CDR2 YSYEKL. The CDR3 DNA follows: TGCGCCAGCAGCCAACTCGGCGGGGGGCTCTACGAGCAGTACTTC. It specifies CASSQLGGGLYEQYF.

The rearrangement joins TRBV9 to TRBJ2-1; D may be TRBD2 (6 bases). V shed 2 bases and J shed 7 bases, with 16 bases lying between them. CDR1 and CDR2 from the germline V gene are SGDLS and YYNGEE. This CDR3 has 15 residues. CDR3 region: CASSVSGTPQNEQFF. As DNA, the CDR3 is TGTGCCAGCAGCGTCTCCGGGACTCCCCAAAATGAGCAGTTCTTC.

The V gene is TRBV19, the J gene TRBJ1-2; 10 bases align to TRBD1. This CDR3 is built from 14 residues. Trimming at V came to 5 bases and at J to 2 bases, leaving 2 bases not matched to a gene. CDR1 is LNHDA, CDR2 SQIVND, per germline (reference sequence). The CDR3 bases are TGTGCCAGTAGTCGACAGGGGGCGAACTATGGCTACACCTTC. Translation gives CASSRQGANYGYTF.

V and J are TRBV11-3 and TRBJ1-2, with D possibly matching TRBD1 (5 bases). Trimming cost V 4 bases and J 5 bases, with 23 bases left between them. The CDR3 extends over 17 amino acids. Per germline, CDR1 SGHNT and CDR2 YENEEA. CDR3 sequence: CASSSTTRQGRTYGYTF. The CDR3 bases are TGTGCCAGCAGCTCAACGACCCGGCAGGGAAGAACTTATGGCTACACCTTC.

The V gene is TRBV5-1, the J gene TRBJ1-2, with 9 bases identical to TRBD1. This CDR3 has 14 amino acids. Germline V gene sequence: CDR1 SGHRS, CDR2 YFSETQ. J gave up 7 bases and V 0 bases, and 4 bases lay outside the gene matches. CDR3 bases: TGCGCCAGCAGCTTGGACAGGGGGCTTGTTGGCTACACCTTC. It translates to CASSLDRGLVGYTF.

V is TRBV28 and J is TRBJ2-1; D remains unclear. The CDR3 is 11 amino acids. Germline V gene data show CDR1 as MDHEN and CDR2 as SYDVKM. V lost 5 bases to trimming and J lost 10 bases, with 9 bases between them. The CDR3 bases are TGTGCCAGCAGTCGACCACGGGAGCAGTTCTTC. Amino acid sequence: CASSRPREQFF.

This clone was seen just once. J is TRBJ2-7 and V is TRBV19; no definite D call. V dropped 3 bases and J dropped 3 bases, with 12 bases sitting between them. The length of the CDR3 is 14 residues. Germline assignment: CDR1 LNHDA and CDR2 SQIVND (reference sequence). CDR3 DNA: TGTGCCAGTAGTATTAGTGTGTGGGTCTACGAGCAGTACTTC. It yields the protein CASSISVWVYEQYF.